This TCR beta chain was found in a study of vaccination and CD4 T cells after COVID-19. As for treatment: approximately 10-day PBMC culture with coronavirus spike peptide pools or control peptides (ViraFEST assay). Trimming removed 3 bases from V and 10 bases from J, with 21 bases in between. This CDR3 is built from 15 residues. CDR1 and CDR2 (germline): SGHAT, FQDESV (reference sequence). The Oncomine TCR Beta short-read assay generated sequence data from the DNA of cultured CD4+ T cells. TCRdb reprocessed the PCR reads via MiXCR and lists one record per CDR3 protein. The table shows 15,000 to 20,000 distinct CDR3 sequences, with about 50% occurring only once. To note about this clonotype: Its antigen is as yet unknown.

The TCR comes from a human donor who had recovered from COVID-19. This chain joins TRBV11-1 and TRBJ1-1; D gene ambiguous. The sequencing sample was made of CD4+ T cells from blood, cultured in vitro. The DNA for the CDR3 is TGTGCCAGCAGCTTGGTTTCAGGCTCCGTGGCCCCAGCTTTCTTT. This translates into CASSLVSGSVAPAFF.